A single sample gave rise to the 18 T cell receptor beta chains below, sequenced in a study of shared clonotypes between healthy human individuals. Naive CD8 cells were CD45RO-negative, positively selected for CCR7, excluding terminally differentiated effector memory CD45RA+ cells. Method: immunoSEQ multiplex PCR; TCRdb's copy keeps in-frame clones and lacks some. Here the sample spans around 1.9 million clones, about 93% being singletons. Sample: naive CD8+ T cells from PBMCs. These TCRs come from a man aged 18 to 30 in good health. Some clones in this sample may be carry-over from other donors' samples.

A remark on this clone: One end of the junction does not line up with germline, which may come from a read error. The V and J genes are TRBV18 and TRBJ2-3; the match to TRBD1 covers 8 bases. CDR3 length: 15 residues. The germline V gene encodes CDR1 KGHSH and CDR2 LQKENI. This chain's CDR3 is CASSAPGQVTNTQYF. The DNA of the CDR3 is TGTGCCAGCTCAGCACCGGGACAGGTCACAAATACGCAGTATTTT.

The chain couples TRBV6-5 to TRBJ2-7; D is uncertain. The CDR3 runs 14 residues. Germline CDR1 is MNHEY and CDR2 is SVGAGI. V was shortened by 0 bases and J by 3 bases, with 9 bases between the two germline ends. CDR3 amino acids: CASSYSSLHYEQYF. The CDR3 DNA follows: TGTGCCAGCAGTTACTCTTCCCTCCACTACGAGCAGTACTTC.

CDR3 region: CASSPRPPGAYGYTF. The CDR3 region has the DNA TGTGCCAGCAGCCCAAGACCCCCGGGGGCCTATGGCTACACCTTC. V is TRBV7-2 and J is TRBJ1-2, with D possibly TRBD1 on 6 matching bases. V gave up 5 bases and J gave up 4 bases, with 17 bases separating them. The CDR3 is made up of 15 amino acids. The V gene's germline CDR1 is SGHTA and CDR2 FQGNSA.

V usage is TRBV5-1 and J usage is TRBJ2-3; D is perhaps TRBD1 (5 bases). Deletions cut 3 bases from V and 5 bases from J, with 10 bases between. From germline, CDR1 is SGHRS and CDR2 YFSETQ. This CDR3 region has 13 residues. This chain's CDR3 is CASSWDRGDTQYF. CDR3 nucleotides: TGCGCCAGCAGCTGGGATAGGGGAGATACGCAGTATTTT.

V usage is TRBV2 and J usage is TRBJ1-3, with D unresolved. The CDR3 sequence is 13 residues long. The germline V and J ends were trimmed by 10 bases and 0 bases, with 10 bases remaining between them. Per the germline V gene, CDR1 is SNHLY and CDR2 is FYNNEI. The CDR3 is CANQAYSGNTIYF. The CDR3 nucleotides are TGTGCCAACCAGGCTTACTCTGGAAACACCATATATTTT.

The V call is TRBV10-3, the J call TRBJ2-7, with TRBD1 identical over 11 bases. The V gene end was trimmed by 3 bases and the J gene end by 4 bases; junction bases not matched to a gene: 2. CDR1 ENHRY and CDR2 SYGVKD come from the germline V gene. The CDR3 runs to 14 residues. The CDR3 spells CAISDGTGGYEQYF. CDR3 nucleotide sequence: TGTGCCATCAGTGACGGGACAGGGGGGTACGAGCAGTACTTC.

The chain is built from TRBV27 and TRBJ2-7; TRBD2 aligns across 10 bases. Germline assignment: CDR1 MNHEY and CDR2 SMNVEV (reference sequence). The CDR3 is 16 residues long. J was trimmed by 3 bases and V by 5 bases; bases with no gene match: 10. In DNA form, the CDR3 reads TGTGCCAGCAGTCCTTCTAGCGGGAGAGTCATCTACGAGCAGTACTTC. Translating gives CASSPSSGRVIYEQYF.

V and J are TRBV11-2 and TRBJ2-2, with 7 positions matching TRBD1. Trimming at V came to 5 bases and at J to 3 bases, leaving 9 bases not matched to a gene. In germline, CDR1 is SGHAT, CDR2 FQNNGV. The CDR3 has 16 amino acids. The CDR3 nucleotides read TGTGCCAGCAGCACCACCGACAGGGAAGACACCGGGGAGCTGTTTTTT. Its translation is CASSTTDREDTGELFF.

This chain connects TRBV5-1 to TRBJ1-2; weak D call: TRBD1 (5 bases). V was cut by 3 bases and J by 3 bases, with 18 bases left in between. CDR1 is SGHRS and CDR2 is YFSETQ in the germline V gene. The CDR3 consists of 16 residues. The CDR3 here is CASSSGTDGSHYGYTF. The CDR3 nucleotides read TGCGCCAGCAGCTCCGGGACGGACGGATCGCACTATGGCTACACCTTC.

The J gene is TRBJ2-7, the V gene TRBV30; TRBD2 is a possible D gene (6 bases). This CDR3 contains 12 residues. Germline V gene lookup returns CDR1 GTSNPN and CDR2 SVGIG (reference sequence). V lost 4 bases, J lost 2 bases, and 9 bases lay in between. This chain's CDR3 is CAWTAGTYEQYF. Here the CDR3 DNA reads TGTGCCTGGACCGCGGGGACCTACGAGCAGTACTTC.

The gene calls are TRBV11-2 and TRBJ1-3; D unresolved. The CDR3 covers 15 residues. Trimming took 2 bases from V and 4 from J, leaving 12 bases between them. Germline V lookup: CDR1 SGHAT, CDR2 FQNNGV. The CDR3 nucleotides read TGTGCCAGCAGCTTACCGGGGATAGGGGGAAACACCATATATTTT. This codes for CASSLPGIGGNTIYF. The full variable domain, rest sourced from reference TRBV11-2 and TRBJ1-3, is EAGVAQSPRYKIIEKRQSVAFWCNPISGHATLYWYQQILGQGPKLLIQFQNNGVVDDSQLPKDRFSAERLKGVDSTLKIQPAKLEDSAVYLCASSLPGIGGNTIYFGEGSWLTVV.

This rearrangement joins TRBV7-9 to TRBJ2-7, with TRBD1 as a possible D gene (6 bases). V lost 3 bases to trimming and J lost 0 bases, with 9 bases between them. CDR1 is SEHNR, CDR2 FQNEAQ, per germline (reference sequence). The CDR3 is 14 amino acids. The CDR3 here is CASSFQDSSYEQYF. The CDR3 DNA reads TGTGCCAGCAGCTTTCAGGACAGCTCCTACGAGCAGTACTTC.

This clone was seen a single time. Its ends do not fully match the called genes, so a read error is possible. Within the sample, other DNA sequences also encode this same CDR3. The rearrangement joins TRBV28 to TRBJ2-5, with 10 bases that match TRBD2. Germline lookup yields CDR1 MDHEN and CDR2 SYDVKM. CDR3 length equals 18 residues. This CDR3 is CASSLFVAGGPREETQYF. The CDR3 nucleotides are TGTGCCAGCAGTTTATTTGTAGCGGGAGGCCCAAGGGAGGAGACTCAGTACTTC. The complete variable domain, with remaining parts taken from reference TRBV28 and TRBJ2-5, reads DVKVTQSSRYLVKRTGEKVFLECVQDMDHENMFWYRQDPGLGLRLIYFSYDVKMKEKGDIPEGYSVSREKKERFSLILESASTNQTSMYLCASSLFVAGGPREETQYFGPGTRLLVL.

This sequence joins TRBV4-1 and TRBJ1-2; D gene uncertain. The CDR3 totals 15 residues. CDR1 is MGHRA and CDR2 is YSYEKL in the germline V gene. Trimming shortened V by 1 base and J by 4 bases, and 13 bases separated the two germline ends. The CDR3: CASSQGGNPSYGYTF. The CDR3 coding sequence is TGCGCCAGCAGCCAAGGCGGGAATCCTAGCTATGGCTACACCTTC.

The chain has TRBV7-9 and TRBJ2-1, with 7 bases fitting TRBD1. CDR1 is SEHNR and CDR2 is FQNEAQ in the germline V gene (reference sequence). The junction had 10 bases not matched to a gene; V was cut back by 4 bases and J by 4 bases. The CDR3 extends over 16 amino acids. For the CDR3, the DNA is TGTGCCAGCAGCTCCAAGGCGGCAGGGGGATACAATGAGCAGTTCTTC. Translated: CASSSKAAGGYNEQFF. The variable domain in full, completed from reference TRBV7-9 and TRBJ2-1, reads DTGVSQNPRHKITKRGQNVTFRCDPISEHNRLYWYRQTLGQGPEFLTYFQNEAQLEKSRLLSDRFSAERPKGSFSTLEIQRTEQGDSAMYLCASSSKAAGGYNEQFFGPGTRLTVL.

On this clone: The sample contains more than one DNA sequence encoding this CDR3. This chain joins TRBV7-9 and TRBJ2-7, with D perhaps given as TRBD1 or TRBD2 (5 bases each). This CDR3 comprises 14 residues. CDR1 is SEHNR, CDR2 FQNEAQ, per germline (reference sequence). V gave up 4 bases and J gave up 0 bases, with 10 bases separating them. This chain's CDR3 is CASSSGASSYEQYF. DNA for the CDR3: TGTGCCAGCAGCTCCGGGGCGAGCTCCTACGAGCAGTACTTC. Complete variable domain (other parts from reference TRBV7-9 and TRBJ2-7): DTGVSQNPRHKITKRGQNVTFRCDPISEHNRLYWYRQTLGQGPEFLTYFQNEAQLEKSRLLSDRFSAERPKGSFSTLEIQRTEQGDSAMYLCASSSGASSYEQYFGPGTRLTVT.

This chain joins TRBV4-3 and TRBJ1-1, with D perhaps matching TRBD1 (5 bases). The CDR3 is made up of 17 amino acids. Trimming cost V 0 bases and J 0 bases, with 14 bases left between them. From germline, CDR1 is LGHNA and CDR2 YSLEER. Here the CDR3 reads CASSQDLAGPMNTEAFF. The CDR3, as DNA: TGCGCCAGCAGCCAAGATCTTGCGGGACCTATGAACACTGAAGCTTTCTTT.

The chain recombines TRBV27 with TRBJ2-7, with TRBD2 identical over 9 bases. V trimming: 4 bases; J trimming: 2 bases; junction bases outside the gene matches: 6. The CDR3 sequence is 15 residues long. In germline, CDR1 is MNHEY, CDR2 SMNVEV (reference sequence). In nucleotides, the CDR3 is TGTGCCAGCAGTTCCCCACTAGCGGGTACCTACGAGCAGTACTTC. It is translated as CASSSPLAGTYEQYF.